This T cell receptor (beta chain) is drawn from a study of blood T cells in healthy people across ages. A second PCR, run for about 7 to 11 cycles, used a sample-barcoded 5' primer plus a J-beta primer mix. Every single cDNA molecule received a tag from a template-switch adaptor with 12 random nucleotides. TCRdb independently ran MiXCR on the 5' RACE reads; one entry per CDR3 protein. The sample comprises roughly 830,000 distinct CDR3 sequences, 60% to 80% of which are singletons, and roughly 25% rests with the top ten. As for this clonotype: What it binds is unknown.

The CDR3 extends over 17 amino acids. V lost 6 bases, J lost 2 bases, and 13 bases stayed unmatched. The germline V gene has CDR1 SGHRS and CDR2 YFSETQ. Study results and limitations: Diversity estimated from one million T cells was considered an underestimate.

This sequence joins TRBV5-1 and TRBJ2-5; 10 bases fit TRBD2. Sequenced: blood. This TCR derives from a man aged 25 to 40 in good health. The CDR3 region has the DNA TGCGCCAGCAAGCCAAGCGGGATAGCGGGGGGACAAGAGACCCAGTACTTC. This codes for CASKPSGIAGGQETQYF.